The source of this T cell receptor beta chain is a study of blood T cells in healthy people across ages. The CDR3 extends over 16 amino acids. The ends lost 6 bases at V and 13 bases at J; junction bases unmatched: 18. Germline V gene sequence: CDR1 MNHNY, CDR2 SVGAGI (reference sequence). The use of a sample-barcoded 5' primer and a J-beta primer mix characterized a second PCR of roughly 6 to 11 cycles. MiXCR, applied by TCRdb to the 5' RACE reads, yields one record per CDR3 protein. Among 1.5 million to 2 million distinct CDR3 sequences listed, roughly 30% were seen once. This clonotype was recorded only once.

This chain links TRBV6-6 with TRBJ2-1; 10 bases are a match to TRBD1. Sequenced input: blood. The clonotype comes from a woman in her 30s in good health. CDR3 sequence: CASRDRGRRAKNIQFF. The CDR3 DNA reads TGTGCCAGCAGAGACAGGGGGCGCAGGGCCAAAAACATTCAGTTCTTC.